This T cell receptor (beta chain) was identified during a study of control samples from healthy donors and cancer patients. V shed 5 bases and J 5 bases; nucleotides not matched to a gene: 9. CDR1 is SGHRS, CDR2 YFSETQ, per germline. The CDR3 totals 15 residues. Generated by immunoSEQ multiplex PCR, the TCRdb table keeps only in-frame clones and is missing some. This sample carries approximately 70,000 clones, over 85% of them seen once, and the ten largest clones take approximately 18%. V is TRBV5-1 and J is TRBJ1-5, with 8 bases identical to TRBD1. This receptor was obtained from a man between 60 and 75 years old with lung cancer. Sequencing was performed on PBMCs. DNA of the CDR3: TGCGCCAGCAGACCCGGACAGGGACGGGATCAGCCCCAGCATTTT. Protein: CASRPGQGRDQPQHF.